The 16 T cell receptor beta chains in this list originate from one sample, sequenced in a study of blood T cells in healthy people across ages. For the second PCR, which ran for about 7 to 12 cycles, a sample-barcoded 5' primer and a J-beta primer mix were used. TCRdb ran MiXCR on the 5' RACE reads and lists one entry per CDR3 protein. The sample lists around 500,000 distinct CDR3 sequences, about 28% seen once, with approximately 3.5% in the top ten. These data are also associated with another study on T cells of mothers and their children.

The sample was blood. Receptors originate from a boy aged 2-9 years in good health.

This chain uses TRBV11-2 with TRBJ1-6; D may be TRBD1 (5 bases). Trimming shortened V by 5 bases and J by 0 bases, and 14 bases separated the two germline ends. Per germline, CDR1 SGHAT and CDR2 FQNNGV. CDR3 size: 17 residues. The CDR3 region is CASSRIRGSSYNSPLHF. The CDR3 DNA sequence: TGTGCCAGCAGCCGGATTAGGGGCAGCTCCTATAATTCACCCCTCCACTTT.

The rearrangement links TRBV28 to TRBJ2-5; D tentatively reads TRBD1 or TRBD2 (5 bases each). TRBJ2-7 matches the DNA end more closely, so the J call is doubtful. Per germline, CDR1 MDHEN and CDR2 SYDVKM. The length of the CDR3 is 15 residues. CDR3 sequence: CASSFWGSGNGEQYF. The CDR3 DNA sequence: TGTGCCAGCAGTTTCTGGGGGTCTGGGAACGGCGAGCAGTACTTC.

The V call is TRBV5-1, the J call TRBJ1-2; D is perhaps TRBD1 (6 bases). In germline, CDR1 is SGHRS, CDR2 YFSETQ. V lost 7 bases to trimming and J lost 8 bases, with 18 bases between them. The CDR3 extends over 13 amino acids. The CDR3 sequence is CASGSFGGIGYTF. For the CDR3, the DNA is TGCGCCAGCGGTAGTTTCGGGGGCATCGGCTACACCTTC.

The chain uses TRBV14 and TRBJ2-1, with TRBD2 matching 8 bases. The CDR3 covers 14 residues. V shed 5 bases and J 8 bases; nucleotides not matched to a gene: 8. Germline CDR1 is SGHDN and CDR2 is FVKESK. The CDR3 nucleotides are TGTGCCAGCAGCTTTCGGGGGGGCCCCGATGAGCAGTTCTTC. It codes for CASSFRGGPDEQFF. The entire variable domain, with the rest obtained from reference TRBV14 and TRBJ2-1, is as follows: EAGVTQFPSHSVIEKGQTVTLRCDPISGHDNLYWYRRVMGKEIKFLLHFVKESKQDESGMPNNRFLAERTGGTYSTLKVQPAELEDSGVYFCASSFRGGPDEQFFGPGTRLTVL.

V gene TRBV3-1 combines with J gene TRBJ2-3, with D perhaps assigned TRBD1 or TRBD2 (5 bases each). V was clipped by 1 base and J by 6 bases, with 17 bases between them. The CDR3 length is 16 residues. The germline V gene encodes CDR1 LGHDT and CDR2 YNNKEL (reference sequence). The CDR3 protein is CASSQGKVERGDTQYF. The CDR3 DNA sequence: TGTGCCAGCAGCCAAGGGAAAGTGGAGAGGGGCGATACGCAGTATTTT.

This clonotype occurred a few times. V is TRBV6-1 and J is TRBJ2-7, with D possibly called TRBD1 or TRBD2 (7 bases each). Trimming pared 7 bases from V and 0 bases from J, leaving 16 bases between. Germline V gene sequence: CDR1 MNHNS, CDR2 SASEGT. This CDR3 spans 15 amino acids. Written as DNA, the CDR3 is TGTGCCAGCATTCCAGGGGGGGCCGTCTCCTACGAGCAGTACTTC. Protein product: CASIPGGAVSYEQYF.

The chain links TRBV6-1 to TRBJ2-5; no clear D gene. The closer fit of TRBJ2-7 to the DNA end suggests the J call may be wrong. The CDR3 spans 14 residues. From germline, CDR1 is MNHNS and CDR2 SASEGT. CDR3 sequence (DNA): TGTGCCAGCAGTGAAGGGGCTGTCGTGGACGAGCAGTACTTC. This sequence encodes CASSEGAVVDEQYF.

The rearrangement links TRBV6-2 or TRBV6-3 to TRBJ2-1; TRBD2 agrees at 11 bases. In germline, CDR1 is MNHEY, CDR2 SVGEGT. This CDR3 is 17 amino acids long. The ends lost 8 bases at V and 6 bases at J; junction bases unmatched: 15. The DNA for the CDR3 is TGTGCCAGCCGCCCGGGACTAGCGGATCGGGGGGGCAATGAGCAGTTCTTC. As protein: CASRPGLADRGGNEQFF.

The rearrangement links TRBV7-9 to TRBJ2-1; no reliable D call. V dropped 0 bases and J dropped 7 bases, with 10 bases sitting between them. From germline, CDR1 is SEHNR and CDR2 FQNEAQ (reference sequence). There are 14 residues in the CDR3. CDR3 sequence: CASSLANTKNEQFF. As DNA, the CDR3 is TGTGCCAGCAGCTTAGCGAATACCAAGAATGAGCAGTTCTTC.

This clonotype was recorded a few times. V and J are TRBV5-5 and TRBJ2-7; D assignment may be TRBD1 or TRBD2 (5 bases each). Trimming cost V 3 bases and J 0 bases, with 16 bases left between them. The CDR3 spans 16 residues. Per germline, CDR1 SGHKS and CDR2 YYEKEE (reference sequence). CDR3 loop: CASSWGLATDSYEQYF. In DNA, the CDR3 is TGTGCCAGCAGCTGGGGCCTAGCTACAGACTCCTACGAGCAGTACTTC.

This clonotype has more than one count but fewer than ten. J is TRBJ2-5 and V is TRBV3-1, with D perhaps TRBD2 (5 bases). The end of the DNA aligns better with TRBJ2-1, so the J call may be wrong. CDR1 LGHDT and CDR2 YNNKEL come from the germline V gene (reference sequence). The CDR3 covers 12 residues. CDR3 sequence reads: CASSQGGLEQFF. The CDR3 region has the DNA TGTGCCAGCAGCCAAGGCGGGCTAGAGCAGTTCTTC.

V gene TRBV29-1 combines with J gene TRBJ1-1; D not resolved. Per germline, CDR1 SQVTM and CDR2 ANQGSEA. This CDR3 has 11 residues. V was shortened by 0 bases and J by 4 bases, with 3 bases between the two germline ends. The CDR3: CSVEESTEAFF. The CDR3 region has the DNA TGCAGCGTTGAAGAATCCACTGAAGCTTTCTTT.

This chain joins TRBV25-1 and TRBJ2-1, with a weak D call TRBD1 (6 bases). The germline V gene has CDR1 MGHDK and CDR2 SYGVNS. Trimming took off 3 bases at V and 15 bases at J, with 12 bases between the two ends. The CDR3 totals 11 residues. CDR3 amino acids: CASSEGQGLFF. The CDR3 DNA is TGTGCCAGCAGTGAGGGACAAGGCCTGTTCTTC.

V and J are TRBV20-1 and TRBJ1-1, with D possibly TRBD1 on 6 matching bases. V gave up 0 bases and J gave up 0 bases, with 11 bases separating them. Germline V lookup: CDR1 DFQATT, CDR2 SNEGSKA (reference sequence). There are 15 residues in the CDR3. The CDR3 spells CSARDGTLMNTEAFF. CDR3 nucleotide sequence: TGCAGTGCTAGAGATGGGACACTCATGAACACTGAAGCTTTCTTT.

The chain joins TRBV12-3 or TRBV12-4 to TRBJ2-7; unclear D gene. The length of the CDR3 is 15 residues. The V end lost 6 bases, the J end lost 0 bases, and 15 bases lay between the germline ends. The CDR3 sequence: CASSPGRRSSYEQYF. CDR3 sequence (DNA): TGTGCCAGCAGCCCTGGCCGACGGAGCTCCTACGAGCAGTACTTC.

This clonotype came up a few times. This sequence joins TRBV3-1 and TRBJ1-6; D ambiguous. Germline V CDR1 and CDR2: LGHDT, YNNKEL (reference sequence). This CDR3 comprises 13 residues. V lost 4 bases to trimming and J lost 8 bases, with 9 bases between them. The CDR3 loop reads CASSRSRDSPLHF. The DNA of the CDR3 is TGTGCCAGCAGCCGATCGCGGGATTCACCCCTCCACTTT.